This TCR beta chain originates from a study of T-cell memory formation after mild COVID-19. 5'RACE, which relied on constant-segment primers, yielded TCR alpha and TCR beta cDNA libraries carrying sample barcodes and UMIs. One entry per CDR3 protein results from TCRdb running MiXCR on the 5' RACE reads. The sample consists of some 200,000 distinct CDR3 sequences, about 20% of them appearing once. The V gene lost 3 bases and the J gene lost 5 bases, with 11 bases spanning the gap. The V gene's germline CDR1 is LNHDA and CDR2 SQIVND (reference sequence). The CDR3 is made up of 14 amino acids. This clonotype was seen a few times. Its antigen is currently unknown. Study results and caveats: The authors did not confirm SARS-CoV-2 specificity of second-wave clones peaking day 37.

The chain links TRBV19 to TRBJ1-5; D gene uncertain. The receptor was derived from an adult woman who had mild COVID-19 (a few samples of this study predate the infection). Cell type and time point are not known. The sequenced material came from PBMCs or a T cell subset sorted from them (not recorded which). CDR3 sequence reads: CASSMTSEYQPQHF. The CDR3 DNA reads TGTGCCAGTAGTATGACCTCGGAATATCAGCCCCAGCATTTT.